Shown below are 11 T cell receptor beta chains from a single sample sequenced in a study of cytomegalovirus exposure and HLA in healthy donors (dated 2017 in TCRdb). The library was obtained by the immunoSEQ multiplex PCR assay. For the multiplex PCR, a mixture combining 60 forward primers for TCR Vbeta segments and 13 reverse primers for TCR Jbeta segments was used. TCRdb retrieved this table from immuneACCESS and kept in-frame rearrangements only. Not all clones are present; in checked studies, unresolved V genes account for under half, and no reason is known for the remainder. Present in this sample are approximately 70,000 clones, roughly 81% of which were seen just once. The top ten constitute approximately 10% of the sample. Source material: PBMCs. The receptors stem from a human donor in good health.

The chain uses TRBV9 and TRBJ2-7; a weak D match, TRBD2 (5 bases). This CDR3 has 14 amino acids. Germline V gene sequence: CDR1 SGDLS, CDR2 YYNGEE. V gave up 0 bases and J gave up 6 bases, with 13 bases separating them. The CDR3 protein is CASSVAGKISEQYF. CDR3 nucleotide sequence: TGTGCCAGCAGCGTAGCCGGGAAGATCAGCGAGCAGTACTTC.

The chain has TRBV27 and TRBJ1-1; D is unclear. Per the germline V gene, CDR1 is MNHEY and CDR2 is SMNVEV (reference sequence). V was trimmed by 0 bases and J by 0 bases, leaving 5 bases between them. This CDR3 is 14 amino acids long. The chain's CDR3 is CASSLSDLNTEAFF. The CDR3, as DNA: TGTGCCAGCAGTTTATCCGACTTGAACACTGAAGCTTTCTTT.

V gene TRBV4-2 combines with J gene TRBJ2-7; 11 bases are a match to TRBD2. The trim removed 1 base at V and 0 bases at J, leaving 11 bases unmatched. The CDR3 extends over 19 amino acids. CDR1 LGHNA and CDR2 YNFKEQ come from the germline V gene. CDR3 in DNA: TGTGCCAGCAGCCAAGTATCCCTAGCGGGAGGTCCCACCTCCTACGAGCAGTACTTC. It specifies CASSQVSLAGGPTSYEQYF.

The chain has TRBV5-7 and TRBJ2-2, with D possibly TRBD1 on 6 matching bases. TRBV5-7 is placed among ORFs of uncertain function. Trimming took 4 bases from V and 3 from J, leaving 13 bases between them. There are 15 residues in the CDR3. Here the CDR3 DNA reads TGTGCCAGCAGCCCTCCCAGGGGTCACACCGGGGAGCTGTTTTTT. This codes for CASSPPRGHTGELFF.

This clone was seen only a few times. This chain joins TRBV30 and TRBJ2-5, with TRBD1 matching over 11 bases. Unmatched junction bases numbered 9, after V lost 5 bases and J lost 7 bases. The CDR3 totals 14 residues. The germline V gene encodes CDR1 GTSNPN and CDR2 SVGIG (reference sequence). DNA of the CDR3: TGTGCCTGGTCCGGGACAGGGGGTTTTGGGACCCAGTACTTC. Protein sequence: CAWSGTGGFGTQYF.

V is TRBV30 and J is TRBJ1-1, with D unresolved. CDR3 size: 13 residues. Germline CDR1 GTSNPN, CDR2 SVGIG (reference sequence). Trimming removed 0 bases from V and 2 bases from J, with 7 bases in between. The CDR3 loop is CAWSVGDNTEAFF. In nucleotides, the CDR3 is TGTGCCTGGAGTGTGGGCGATAACACTGAAGCTTTCTTT.

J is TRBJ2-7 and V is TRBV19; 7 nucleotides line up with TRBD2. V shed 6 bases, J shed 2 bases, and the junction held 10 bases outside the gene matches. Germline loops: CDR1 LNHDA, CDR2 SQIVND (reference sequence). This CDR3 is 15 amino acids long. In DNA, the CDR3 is TGTGCCAGTAGGCTTGGGGCTAGCGGTGCCTACGAGCAGTACTTC. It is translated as CASRLGASGAYEQYF.

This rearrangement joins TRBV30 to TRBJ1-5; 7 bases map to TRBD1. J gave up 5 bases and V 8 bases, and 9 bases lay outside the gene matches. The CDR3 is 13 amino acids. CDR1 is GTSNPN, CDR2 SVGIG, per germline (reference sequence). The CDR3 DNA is TGTGCCGCCTCAACAGGGGCTGATCAGCCCCAGCATTTT. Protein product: CAASTGADQPQHF.

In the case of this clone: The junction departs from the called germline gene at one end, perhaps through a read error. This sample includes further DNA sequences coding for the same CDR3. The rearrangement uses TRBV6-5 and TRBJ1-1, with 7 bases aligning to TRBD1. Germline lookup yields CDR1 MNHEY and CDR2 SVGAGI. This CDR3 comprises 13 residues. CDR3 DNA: TGCGCCAGCAGGTCGACAGGGAGCACTGAAGCTTTCTTT. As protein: CASRSTGSTEAFF.

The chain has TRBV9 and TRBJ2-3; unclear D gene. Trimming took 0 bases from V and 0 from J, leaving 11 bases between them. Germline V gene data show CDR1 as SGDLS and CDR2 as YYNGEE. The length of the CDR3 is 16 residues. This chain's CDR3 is CASSVAPQTSTDTQYF. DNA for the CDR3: TGTGCCAGCAGCGTAGCCCCCCAAACTAGCACAGATACGCAGTATTTT.

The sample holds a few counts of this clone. CDR3 in amino acids: CASSETGLAGGSSYEQYF. In nucleotides, the CDR3 is TGTGCCAGCAGTGAGACGGGACTAGCGGGAGGCAGCTCCTACGAGCAGTACTTC. The chain employs TRBV25-1 and TRBJ2-7; 15 positions agree with TRBD2. The V segment lost 3 bases and the J segment 0 bases; nucleotides outside the gene matches: 6. This CDR3 has 18 amino acids. Germline V gene lookup returns CDR1 MGHDK and CDR2 SYGVNS.